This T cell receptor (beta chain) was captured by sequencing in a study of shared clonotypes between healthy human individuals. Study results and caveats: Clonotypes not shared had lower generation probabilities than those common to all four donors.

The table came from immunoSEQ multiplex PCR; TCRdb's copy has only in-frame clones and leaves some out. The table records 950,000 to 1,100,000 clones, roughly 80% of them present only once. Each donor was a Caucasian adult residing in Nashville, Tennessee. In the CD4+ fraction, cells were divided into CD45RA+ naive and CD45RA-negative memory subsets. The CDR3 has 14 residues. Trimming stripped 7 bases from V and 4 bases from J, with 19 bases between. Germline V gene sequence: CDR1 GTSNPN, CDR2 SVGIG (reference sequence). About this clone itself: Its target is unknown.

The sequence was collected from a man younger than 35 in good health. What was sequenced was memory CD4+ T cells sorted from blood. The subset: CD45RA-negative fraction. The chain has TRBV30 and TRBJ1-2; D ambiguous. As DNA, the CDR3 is TGTGCCTCTAGGCATCAAACAGCCTTCTATGGCTACACCTTC. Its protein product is CASRHQTAFYGYTF. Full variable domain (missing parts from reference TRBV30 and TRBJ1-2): SQTIHQWPATLVQPVGSPLSLECTVEGTSNPNLYWYRQAAGRGLQLLFYSVGIGQISSEVPQNLSASRPQDRQFILSSKKLLLSDSGFYLCASRHQTAFYGYTFGSGTRLTVV.